The present T cell receptor (beta chain) was sequenced within a study of cytomegalovirus exposure and HLA in healthy donors. Study-wide background: In a later analysis, the 110 or so validation repertoires were reported to have used the same platform as the roughly 730 first-cohort repertoires.

The V gene end was trimmed by 8 bases and the J gene end by 1 base; junction bases not matched to a gene: 7. Germline V gene data show CDR1 as GTSNPN and CDR2 as SVGIG (reference sequence). The CDR3 contains 15 residues. The study's findings and limits: That first-cohort TCR clusters tended to co-occur in the roughly 110 validation repertoires was found in a later analysis.

Turning to this clone: The antigen is undetermined.

The method was immunoSEQ multiplex PCR; TCRdb's version includes in-frame clones alone and lacks a portion of them. The sample shows 200,000 to 250,000 clones, about 89% of them seen only once. From the roughly 110-subject validation cohort, which was separate from the approximately 670-subject first cohort, the donors were drawn. Sequencing was done on a sample of PBMCs. This receptor was taken from a woman younger than 30 in good health and CMV-seronegative. The V and J genes are TRBV30 and TRBJ2-6, with 8 bases that match TRBD1. The chain's CDR3 is CALGQGWSGANVLTF. In nucleotides, the CDR3 is TGTGCCCTAGGACAGGGTTGGTCTGGGGCCAACGTCCTGACTTTC.